This T cell receptor (beta chain) was recorded in a study of control samples from healthy donors and cancer patients. The repertoire was sequenced with immunoSEQ multiplex PCR; TCRdb's copy has only in-frame clones and lacks some. This table has 150,000 to 200,000 clones, around 93% appearing once. The CDR3 length is 11 residues. Germline CDR1 is LGHDT and CDR2 is YNNKEL (reference sequence). Deletions cut 4 bases from V and 4 bases from J, with 2 bases between. Sequenced: blood. This TCR was recovered from a woman in her fifties or sixties in good health. This chain connects TRBV3-1 (or the pseudogene TRBV3-2) to TRBJ1-3; D uncertain. Here the CDR3 DNA reads TGTGCCAGCAGCCGCGGAAACACCATATATTTT. Amino acid sequence: CASSRGNTIYF.